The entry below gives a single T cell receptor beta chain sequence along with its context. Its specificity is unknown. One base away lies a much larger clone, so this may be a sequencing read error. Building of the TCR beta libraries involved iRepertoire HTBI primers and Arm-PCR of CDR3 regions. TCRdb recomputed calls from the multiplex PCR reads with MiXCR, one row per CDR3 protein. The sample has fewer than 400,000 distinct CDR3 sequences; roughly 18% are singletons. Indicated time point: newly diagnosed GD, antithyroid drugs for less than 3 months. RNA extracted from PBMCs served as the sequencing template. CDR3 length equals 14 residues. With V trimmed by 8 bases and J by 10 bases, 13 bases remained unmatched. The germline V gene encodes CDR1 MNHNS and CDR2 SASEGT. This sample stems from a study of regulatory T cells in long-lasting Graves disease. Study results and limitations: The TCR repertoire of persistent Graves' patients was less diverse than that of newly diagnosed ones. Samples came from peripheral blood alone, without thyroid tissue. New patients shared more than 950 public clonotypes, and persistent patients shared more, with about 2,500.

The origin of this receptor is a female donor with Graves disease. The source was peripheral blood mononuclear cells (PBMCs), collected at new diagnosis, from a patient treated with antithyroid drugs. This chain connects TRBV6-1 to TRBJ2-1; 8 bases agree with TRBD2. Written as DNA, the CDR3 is TGTGCCAGCGACGGGACGGGAGGGTTGGACGAGCAGTTCTTC. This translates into CASDGTGGLDEQFF.